One sample yielded the 31 T cell receptor beta chains listed below, sequenced in a study of blood T cell repertoires in COVID-19. Measured with immunoSEQ multiplex PCR; TCRdb has only the in-frame clones, and not every one. The sample includes about 210,000 clones, more than 70% of them seen just once. The sample consisted of PBMCs or T cells enriched from blood (not recorded which). These TCRs come from a man under 40 with acute COVID-19.

This clone appeared once. V is TRBV3-1 (or the pseudogene TRBV3-2) and J is TRBJ1-1; D is unclear. The germline V and J ends were trimmed by 4 bases and 1 base, with 13 bases remaining between them. The CDR3 is 15 residues long. Looked up from germline, CDR1 is LGHDT and CDR2 is YNNKEL (reference sequence). This CDR3 is CASSPELYPNTEAFF. In DNA form, the CDR3 reads TGTGCCAGCAGCCCCGAGCTTTACCCGAACACTGAAGCTTTCTTT.

This clone is a singleton in its sample. The rearrangement uses TRBV6-5 and TRBJ1-4; 7 bases are a match to TRBD1. With 8 bases clipped from V and 8 bases from J, the junction kept 11 bases outside the gene matches. CDR1 and CDR2 (germline): MNHEY, SVGAGI. The CDR3 runs to 14 residues. CDR3 sequence reads: CASGGQIQGEKLFF. The CDR3 DNA is TGTGCCAGCGGCGGACAGATACAGGGGGAAAAACTGTTTTTT.

This chain uses TRBV4-2 with TRBJ2-5; 8 bases line up with TRBD2. The length of the CDR3 is 17 residues. Germline loops: CDR1 LGHNA, CDR2 YNFKEQ. Unmatched junction bases numbered 11, after V lost 0 bases and J lost 5 bases. CDR3 sequence reads: CASSQDLGGGPGETQYF. CDR3 sequence (DNA): TGTGCCAGCAGCCAAGACCTAGGCGGGGGGCCGGGGGAGACCCAGTACTTC.

The chain has TRBV19 and TRBJ2-3, with TRBD1 matching over 10 bases. This CDR3 has 16 amino acids. V dropped 5 bases and J dropped 1; count of bases not matched to a gene: 6. Germline assignment: CDR1 LNHDA and CDR2 SQIVND (reference sequence). This chain's CDR3 is CASSFPGTGGTDTQYF. The DNA for the CDR3 is TGTGCCAGTAGTTTTCCCGGGACAGGGGGCACAGATACGCAGTATTTT.

This chain joins TRBV11-2 and TRBJ1-3; D gene uncertain. Looked up from germline, CDR1 is SGHAT and CDR2 is FQNNGV. V gave up 1 base and J gave up 2 bases, with 3 bases separating them. The CDR3 is 13 residues long. The CDR3 region is CASSLGPGNTIYF. CDR3 sequence (DNA): TGTGCCAGCAGCTTAGGGCCTGGAAACACCATATATTTT. Filled out from reference TRBV11-2 and TRBJ1-3, the complete variable domain reads EAGVAQSPRYKIIEKRQSVAFWCNPISGHATLYWYQQILGQGPKLLIQFQNNGVVDDSQLPKDRFSAERLKGVDSTLKIQPAKLEDSAVYLCASSLGPGNTIYFGEGSWLTVV.

The rearrangement uses TRBV10-3 and TRBJ1-1; no reliable D call. The germline gives CDR1 ENHRY, CDR2 SYGVKD. This CDR3 is 15 amino acids long. V was clipped by 0 bases and J by 0 bases, with 8 bases between them. The CDR3 nucleotides are TGTGCCATCAGTGAGTCCCTAGCCATGAACACTGAAGCTTTCTTT. Its protein product is CAISESLAMNTEAFF.

To note about this clone: Other DNA sequences in this sample translate to the same CDR3. V usage is TRBV6-1 and J usage is TRBJ1-5; D call uncertain. Trimming shortened V by 2 bases and J by 3 bases, and 8 bases separated the two germline ends. Germline-derived CDR1 and CDR2 are MNHNS and SASEGT. The length of the CDR3 is 14 residues. CDR3 amino acids: CASSERGFNQPQHF. As DNA, the CDR3 is TGTGCCAGCAGTGAACGCGGATTCAATCAGCCCCAGCATTTT.

The rearrangement joins TRBV12-2 to TRBJ2-3; the DNA was not compared with TRBD2, the D call given in the table. TRBV12-2 constitutes a pseudogene. This CDR3 has 22 residues. The CDR3 sequence is CASRDWEPVPGAGFGATDTQYF. CDR3 DNA: TGTGCAAGTCGGGATTGGGAGCCCGTACCAGGTGCGGGGTTTGGGGCCACAGATACGCAGTATTTT.

This sequence joins TRBV4-2 and TRBJ2-7; 7 bases align to TRBD2. V was pared by 1 base and J by 9 bases, with 3 bases of the junction left unmatched. This CDR3 is 12 amino acids long. Germline loops: CDR1 LGHNA, CDR2 YNFKEQ. As DNA, the CDR3 is TGTGCCAGCAGCCAAGGCGGGGAGGGGCAGTACTTC. This gives the protein CASSQGGEGQYF.

Concerning this clone itself: The same CDR3 is also encoded by other DNA sequences in this sample. V is TRBV2 and J is TRBJ1-2, with D maybe TRBD1 (6 bases). V lost 2 bases and J 2 bases, leaving 6 bases between the germline ends. In germline, CDR1 is SNHLY, CDR2 FYNNEI. The CDR3 runs to 13 residues. The CDR3 sequence: CASSEQGNYGYTF. CDR3 sequence (DNA): TGTGCCAGCAGTGAACAGGGGAACTATGGCTACACCTTC.

The chain links TRBV2 to TRBJ1-6, with 7 bases aligning to TRBD1. The CDR3 has 14 amino acids. Trimming took 7 bases from V and 7 from J; bases not matched to a gene: 7. Per germline, CDR1 SNHLY and CDR2 FYNNEI. The CDR3 is CASTRGTVNSPLHF. Here the CDR3 DNA reads TGTGCCAGCACTAGAGGGACAGTAAATTCACCCCTCCACTTT.

CDR3 nucleotide sequence: TGTGCCAGCAGGGCAGGGGCATCCTACGAGCAGTACTTC. Residues: CASRAGASYEQYF. The rearrangement links TRBV6-6 to TRBJ2-7; the D gene is possibly TRBD1 (6 bases). Trimming removed 6 bases from V and 1 base from J, with 10 bases in between. The CDR3 is 13 amino acids. CDR1 MNHNY and CDR2 SVGAGI come from the germline V gene (reference sequence).

The chain is built from TRBV6-6 and TRBJ1-5, with D uncertain. The CDR3 runs to 15 residues. The germline V gene encodes CDR1 MNHNY and CDR2 SVGAGI (reference sequence). Trimming removed 4 bases at V and 0 bases at J, with 10 bases between. In DNA form, the CDR3 reads TGTGCCAGCAGTTTCTCAGGACTTAGCAATCAGCCCCAGCATTTT. Translation: CASSFSGLSNQPQHF.

The chain joins TRBV10-3 to TRBJ2-7; 7 bases are a match to TRBD1. The CDR3 spans 15 residues. V lost 4 bases and J lost 0; bases outside the gene matches: 6. Germline V gene lookup returns CDR1 ENHRY and CDR2 SYGVKD. The CDR3 spells CAISGATGSSYEQYF. CDR3 sequence (DNA): TGTGCCATCAGTGGCGCGACAGGGTCCTCCTACGAGCAGTACTTC.

The rearrangement links TRBV9 to TRBJ2-1; 8 nucleotides align to TRBD2. The CDR3 has 14 residues. J gave up 9 bases and V 4 bases, and 9 bases lay outside the gene matches. The V gene's germline CDR1 is SGDLS and CDR2 YYNGEE. The CDR3 nucleotides are TGTGCCAGCAGCATGGGACTAGAAAAAACTGAGCAGTTCTTC. Translating gives CASSMGLEKTEQFF.

This clone was detected once. The genes are TRBV28 and TRBJ1-3; D possibly corresponds to TRBD1 (5 bases). The CDR3 is 12 amino acids. The germline CDR1 and CDR2 sequences are MDHEN and SYDVKM. V was trimmed by 7 bases and J by 3 bases, leaving 7 bases between them. CDR3 nucleotides: TGTGCCAGCACAGGGAATGGAAACACCATATATTTT. Protein sequence: CASTGNGNTIYF.

The chain is built from TRBV5-1 and TRBJ1-6, with a possible D match to TRBD1 (5 bases). The CDR3 loop spans 15 amino acids. The germline CDR1 and CDR2 sequences are SGHRS and YFSETQ. The V and J ends lost 5 bases and 7 bases respectively, with 16 bases between them. The CDR3: CASSLLDIQNSPLHF. The DNA for the CDR3 is TGCGCCAGCAGTCTGTTGGACATTCAAAATTCACCCCTCCACTTT.

The genes are TRBV3-1 (or the pseudogene TRBV3-2) and TRBJ1-2; a weak D match, TRBD1 (5 bases). CDR3 size: 14 residues. CDR1 and CDR2 (germline): LGHDT, YNNKEL (reference sequence). V was pared by 5 bases and J by 1 base, with 11 bases between. The CDR3 nucleotides are TGTGCCAGCAGCTTGACGGACATTAACTATGGCTACACCTTC. This encodes CASSLTDINYGYTF.

This clone was detected a few times. The chain links TRBV14 to TRBJ1-6; perhaps TRBD1 as D (5 bases). CDR1 and CDR2 from the germline V gene are SGHDN and FVKESK. The CDR3 covers 15 residues. With 4 bases removed from V and 0 bases from J, the gap between germline ends came to 7 bases. CDR3 nucleotides: TGTGCCAGCAGCCTCGGGGGCTCCTATAATTCACCCCTCCACTTT. Its translation is CASSLGGSYNSPLHF.

This chain joins TRBV6-4 and TRBJ2-3, with D tentatively TRBD1 (5 bases). Deletions cut 3 bases from V and 4 bases from J, with 14 bases between. CDR1 is MRHNA and CDR2 is SNTAGT in the germline V gene. CDR3 length equals 15 residues. The DNA of the CDR3 is TGTGCCAGCAGTGATAATCCAGGGCAGGCAGATACGCAGTATTTT. It encodes CASSDNPGQADTQYF.

The chain carries TRBV18 and TRBJ2-2, with 11 bases that match TRBD2. The CDR3 length is 18 residues. Germline V gene sequence: CDR1 KGHSH, CDR2 LQKENI. With 0 bases clipped from V and 3 bases from J, the junction kept 6 bases outside the gene matches. The CDR3 bases are TGTGCCAGCTCACCACCGAACCGACTAGCGGGGTACACCGGGGAGCTGTTTTTT. Protein product: CASSPPNRLAGYTGELFF.

The chain combines TRBV7-6 with TRBJ2-3, with TRBD2 matching 8 bases. With V trimmed by 1 base and J by 4 bases, 4 bases remained unmatched. The CDR3 loop spans 15 amino acids. CDR1 and CDR2 from the germline V gene are SGHVS and FNYEAQ. The CDR3 sequence: CASSLVGLASDTQYF. CDR3 DNA sequence: TGTGCCAGCAGCTTAGTCGGACTAGCTTCAGATACGCAGTATTTT.

The chain employs TRBV11-2 and TRBJ1-6, with TRBD1 as a possible D gene (5 bases). Trimming stripped 5 bases from V and 9 bases from J, with 14 bases between. The CDR3 is 14 amino acids. Per the germline V gene, CDR1 is SGHAT and CDR2 is FQNNGV. The CDR3 coding sequence is TGTGCCAGCAGCCCACAGGTTCAGGGTTCACCCCTCCACTTT. Encoded protein: CASSPQVQGSPLHF.

The CDR3 DNA sequence: TGTGCCAGCAGACTTCAGGAAAACTATAATTCACCCCTCCACTTT. The encoded protein is CASRLQENYNSPLHF. This rearrangement joins TRBV6-5 to TRBJ1-6; no reliable D call. V was shortened by 6 bases and J by 3 bases, with 12 bases between the two germline ends. The CDR3 is 15 residues long. Looked up from germline, CDR1 is MNHEY and CDR2 is SVGAGI.

The V gene is TRBV7-9, the J gene TRBJ2-2; 7 bases fit TRBD2. Germline V CDR1 and CDR2: SEHNR, FQNEAQ (reference sequence). Germline trimming cut 1 base from V and 10 bases from J; bases unmatched to any gene: 6. There are 14 residues in the CDR3. For the CDR3, the DNA is TGTGCCAGCAGCTTAGGGGGCGGGAGCCCGGAGCTGTTTTTT. Its translation is CASSLGGGSPELFF.

This chain uses TRBV21-1 with TRBJ1-2. TRBV21-1 has pseudogene status. The CDR3 totals 14 residues. The CDR3 nucleotides are TGTGCCAGCAGCAAGGGGGGACCTAACTATGGCTACACCTTC. Its protein product is CASSKGGPNYGYTF.

There are a few counts of this clone. The genes are TRBV3-1 (or the pseudogene TRBV3-2) and TRBJ1-1; no firm D call. Trimming shortened V by 6 bases and J by 1 base, and 3 bases separated the two germline ends. The CDR3 has 11 residues. Per germline, CDR1 LGHDT and CDR2 YNNKEL (reference sequence). CDR3 region: CASSRNTEAFF. In DNA form, the CDR3 reads TGTGCCAGCAGTCGGAACACTGAAGCTTTCTTT.

This chain uses TRBV4-1 with TRBJ2-3, with 8 bases lining up with TRBD2. The CDR3 contains 17 residues. The germline V gene encodes CDR1 MGHRA and CDR2 YSYEKL. Losses at the gene ends were 0 bases for V and 2 bases for J; bases not matched to a gene: 7. Here the CDR3 reads CASSQDLSGGYTDTQYF. CDR3 nucleotide sequence: TGCGCCAGCAGCCAAGACTTAAGCGGGGGATACACAGATACGCAGTATTTT.

V is TRBV7-6 and J is TRBJ2-3; 9 bases fit TRBD2. CDR1 is SGHVS and CDR2 is FNYEAQ in the germline V gene. There are 17 residues in the CDR3. Germline trimming cut 5 bases from V and 6 bases from J; bases unmatched to any gene: 15. Written as DNA, the CDR3 is TGTGCCAGCAGCCCAGCGGGGGGATTTGGAGTGGTGGATACGCAGTATTTT. It encodes CASSPAGGFGVVDTQYF.

The rearrangement uses TRBV12-3 or TRBV12-4 and TRBJ2-5; TRBD1 agrees at 8 bases. V was clipped by 3 bases and J by 5 bases; unmatched bases: 2. The CDR3 contains 13 residues. CDR3 amino acids: CASSFTGGETQYF. CDR3 nucleotide sequence: TGTGCCAGCAGTTTTACAGGGGGGGAGACCCAGTACTTC.

The chain couples TRBV4-1 to TRBJ2-1; TRBD1 matches 7 bases. The CDR3 is made up of 20 amino acids. The junction had 24 bases not matched to a gene; V was cut back by 0 bases and J by 10 bases. Germline lookup yields CDR1 MGHRA and CDR2 YSYEKL. The CDR3 coding sequence is TGCGCCAGCAGCCAAGATATGAGGGGGCCCGCCCGTCCCGGCTCGGAGGAGCAGTTCTTC. Its protein product is CASSQDMRGPARPGSEEQFF.